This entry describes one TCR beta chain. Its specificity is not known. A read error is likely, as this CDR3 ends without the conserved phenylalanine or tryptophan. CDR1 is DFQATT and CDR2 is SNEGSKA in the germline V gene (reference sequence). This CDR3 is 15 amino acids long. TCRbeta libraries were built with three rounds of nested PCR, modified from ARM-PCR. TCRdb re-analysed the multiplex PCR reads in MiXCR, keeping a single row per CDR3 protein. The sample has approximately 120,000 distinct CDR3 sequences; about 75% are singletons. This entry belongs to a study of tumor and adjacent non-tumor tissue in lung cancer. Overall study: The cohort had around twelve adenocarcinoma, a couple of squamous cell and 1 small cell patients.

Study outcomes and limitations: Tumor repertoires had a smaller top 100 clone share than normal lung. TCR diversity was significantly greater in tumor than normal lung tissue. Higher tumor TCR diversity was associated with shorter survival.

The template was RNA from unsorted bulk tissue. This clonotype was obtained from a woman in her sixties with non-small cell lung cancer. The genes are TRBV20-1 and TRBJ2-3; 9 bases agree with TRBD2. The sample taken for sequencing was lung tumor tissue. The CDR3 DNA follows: TGCAGGTCAAGTCCTGCTAGCGGGATCACAGATACGCAGTATTCT. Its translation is CRSSPASGITDTQYS.